Below, one T cell receptor beta chain is given with its context. This sample's TCRbeta library carried unique molecular identifier barcodes. TCRdb recomputed calls from the PCR reads with MiXCR, one row per CDR3 protein. The sample lists about 610,000 distinct CDR3 sequences, about 11% occurring once. CDR3 length: 20 residues. From germline, CDR1 is MNHEY and CDR2 SVGEGT. V trimming: 5 bases; J trimming: 2 bases; junction bases outside the gene matches: 22. This sample was taken from a study of T-cell reconstitution after alpha-beta-depleted transplantation in children. This chain uses TRBV6-2 or TRBV6-3 with TRBJ2-3; 7 nucleotides line up with TRBD2. The clonotype comes from a human donor who donated a stem cell graft to a child with acute myeloid leukemia. Source: PBMCs from the stem cell graft donor, taken from the stem cell graft. DNA for the CDR3: TGTGCCAGCAGTCCATTGGCGGGAGTAGGTAGAAGGGCTTACACAGATACGCAGTATTTT. This encodes CASSPLAGVGRRAYTDTQYF.